A selection of T cell receptor beta chains follows, all from one sample in a study of blood T cell repertoires in COVID-19. TCRdb's copy holds only in-frame clones and misses some; the assay was immunoSEQ multiplex PCR. Among 360,000 or so clones, roughly 90% were seen once, and the ten largest hold 1.5% to 2%. The sequenced sample consisted of PBMCs or T cells enriched from blood (not recorded which). These receptors originate from a woman between 25 and 40 years old who had recovered from COVID-19. CDR3s include the opening cysteine and the closing phenylalanine or tryptophan. A D gene is named only where the DNA matches it firmly. Only some rows state a clone size, as once, few, many or a class for expanded clones.

>few|TRBJ2-7|TRBV6-2/TRBV6-3|TRBD1
CASSSDRVYEQYF
TGTGCCAGCAGTTCGGACAGGGTCTACGAGCAGTACTTC
>NA|TRBJ1-5|TRBV5-1|TRBD1
CASKRDRIPWQPQHF
TGCGCCAGCAAGAGGGACAGGATTCCGTGGCAGCCCCAGCATTTT
>few|TRBJ1-5|TRBV12-3/TRBV12-4|NA
CASSFQGNQPQHF
TGTGCCAGCAGTTTCCAGGGAAATCAGCCCCAGCATTTT
>NA|TRBJ1-2|TRBV5-4|TRBD1
CASSLIQGASDGYTF
TGTGCCAGCAGCTTGATACAGGGGGCGAGTGATGGCTACACCTTC
>NA|TRBJ1-2|TRBV19|TRBD1
CATATGNYGYTF
TGTGCCACAGCGACAGGGAACTATGGCTACACCTTC
>NA|TRBJ1-6|TRBV12-3/TRBV12-4|NA
CASSFESSSPLHF
TGTGCCAGCAGTTTTGAGTCCTCCTCACCCCTCCACTTT
>NA|TRBJ2-7|TRBV11-1|NA
CASSLYAADEQYF
TGTGCCAGCAGCTTATATGCTGCAGACGAGCAGTACTTC
>NA|TRBJ1-6|TRBV11-2|NA
CASSLNRYRVSPLHF
TGTGCCAGCAGCTTAAATCGGTATCGAGTCTCACCCCTCCACTTT
>once|TRBJ1-1|TRBV7-2|NA
CASSLDRSLEAFF
TGTGCCAGCAGCCTAGACAGGTCCCTTGAAGCTTTCTTT
>NA|TRBJ2-2|TRBV7-8|TRBD2
CASSLDPSGSANTGELFF
TGTGCCAGCAGCTTAGATCCTAGCGGGAGCGCGAACACCGGGGAGCTGTTTTTT
>NA|TRBJ1-1|TRBV10-3|TRBD1
CAITPGTGGDAEAFF
TGTGCCATCACCCCTGGGACAGGGGGCGACGCTGAAGCTTTCTTT
>NA|TRBJ1-2|TRBV28|NA
CASSFSSYGYTF
TGTGCCAGCAGTTTCTCCTCCTATGGCTACACCTTC
>NA|TRBJ2-1|TRBV7-9|NA
CASSLISPYNEQFF
TGTGCCAGCAGCTTAATCAGTCCGTACAATGAGCAGTTCTTC
>NA|TRBJ2-5|TRBV2|TRBD2
CARTRLAGGQETQYF
TGTGCCAGAACTCGACTAGCGGGGGGACAAGAGACCCAGTACTTC
>NA|TRBJ1-4|TRBV4-3|TRBD1
CASSHTGTGTEKLFF
TGCGCCAGCAGCCATACCGGGACAGGGACCGAAAAACTGTTTTTT
>NA|TRBJ1-3|TRBV7-2|NA
CASSSGVVSGNTIYF
TGTGCCAGCAGCTCAGGCGTAGTCTCTGGAAACACCATATATTTT
>NA|TRBJ2-6|TRBV2|NA
CASSTGGGGANVLTF
TGTGCCAGCAGCACAGGCGGTGGTGGGGCCAACGTCCTGACTTTC
>NA|TRBJ1-1|TRBV2|TRBD1
CASSEAQLTGGRTEAFF
TGTGCCAGCAGTGAAGCGCAGTTGACAGGGGGCCGCACTGAAGCTTTCTTT
>NA|TRBJ2-3|TRBV9|TRBD2
CASSFSGRPDTQYF
TGTGCCAGCAGCTTTAGCGGGAGGCCAGATACGCAGTATTTT
>NA|TRBJ1-3|TRBV21-1|NA
CASSVRVGQGRNTIYF
TGTGCCAGCAGCGTTAGAGTAGGGCAGGGTAGAAACACCATATATTTT
>NA|TRBJ2-7|TRBV9|NA
CASSPRGYNRDYEQYF
TGTGCCAGCAGCCCCCGAGGTTATAACAGGGACTACGAGCAGTACTTC
>NA|TRBJ1-5|TRBV7-8|NA
CASSLAGQRSRAQHF
TGTGCCAGCAGCTTAGCCGGGCAAAGATCGAGGGCCCAGCATTTT
>NA|TRBJ2-1|TRBV7-2|TRBD1
CASSSPGQGSEQFF
TGTGCCAGCAGCTCTCCGGGACAGGGGTCTGAGCAGTTCTTC
>NA|TRBJ1-3|TRBV25-1|TRBD1
CASSATTGQGRPIYF
TGTGCCAGCAGTGCAACGACGGGACAGGGACGGCCCATATATTTT
>few|TRBJ1-6|TRBV5-1|TRBD1
CASSEGGSSPLHF
TGCGCCAGCAGCGAAGGGGGCAGCTCACCCCTCCACTTT
>NA|TRBJ1-6|TRBV6-5|NA
CASSYSQGIYNSPLHF
TGTGCCAGCAGTTACTCCCAGGGGATTTATAATTCACCCCTCCACTTT
>NA|TRBJ2-1|TRBV30|TRBD1
CAWVRDRGVGEQFF
TGTGCCTGGGTGAGGGACAGGGGTGTGGGTGAGCAGTTCTTC